This T cell receptor beta chain is from a study of cytomegalovirus exposure and HLA in healthy donors. CDR3 length: 14 amino acids. Between the trimmed V and J ends, which lost 3 bases and 8 bases, there was a span of 16 bases. Germline V lookup: CDR1 LNHDA, CDR2 SQIVND (reference sequence). As regards this clone: What it binds is unknown.

Study observations and caveats: Listed as cytomegalovirus-associated were over 150 TCR beta chains. Most observed TCR sequences were rare, whereas some public TCRs were detected in many donors.

TCRdb's copy holds only in-frame clones and misses some; the assay was immunoSEQ multiplex PCR. The sample shows 98,000 or so clones, approximately 96% of them seen only once. The chain carries TRBV19 and TRBJ1-2; D gene ambiguous. This clonotype was obtained from a woman between 18 and 29 years old in good health and CMV-seronegative. The sequencing input was PBMCs. Here the CDR3 reads CASSIRAGIEGYTF. In nucleotides, the CDR3 is TGTGCCAGTAGTATTCGGGCGGGTATCGAGGGCTACACCTTC.